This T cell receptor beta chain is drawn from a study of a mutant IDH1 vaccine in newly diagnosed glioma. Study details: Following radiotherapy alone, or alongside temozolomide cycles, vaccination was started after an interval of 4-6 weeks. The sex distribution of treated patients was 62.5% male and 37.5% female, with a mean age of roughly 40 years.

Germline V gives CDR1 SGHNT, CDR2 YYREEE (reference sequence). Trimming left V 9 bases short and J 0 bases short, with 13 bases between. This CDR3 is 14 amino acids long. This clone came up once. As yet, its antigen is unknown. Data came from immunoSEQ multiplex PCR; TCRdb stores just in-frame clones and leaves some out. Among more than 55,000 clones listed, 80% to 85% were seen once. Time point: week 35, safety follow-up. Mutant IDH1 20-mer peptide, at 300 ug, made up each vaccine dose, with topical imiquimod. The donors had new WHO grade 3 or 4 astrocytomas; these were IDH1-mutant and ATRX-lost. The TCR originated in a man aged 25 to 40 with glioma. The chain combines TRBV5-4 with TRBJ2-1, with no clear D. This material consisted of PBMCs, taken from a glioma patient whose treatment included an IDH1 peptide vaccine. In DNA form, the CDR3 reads TGTGCCACCGGCGTTCCTAGCTCCTACAATGAGCAGTTCTTC. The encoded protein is CATGVPSSYNEQFF.